This T cell receptor (beta chain) comes out of a study of shared clonotypes between healthy human individuals. Study results and limitations: The study sampled only blood, and tissue repertoires likely differ. At large depth, rarefaction still showed sorted-subset sequencing to be incomplete. Among non-shared clonotypes, generation probabilities were lower than among those shared by all four donors.

Negatively enriched CD4+ T cells were divided by CD45RA into naive and memory. As for this clone: Its antigen is still unknown.

CDR3 length: 16 residues. CDR1 and CDR2 (germline): MNHEY, SMNVEV (reference sequence). V dropped 6 bases and J dropped 7; count of bases not matched to a gene: 17. TCRdb's copy holds only in-frame clones and misses some; the assay was immunoSEQ multiplex PCR. The sample holds 2 million to 2.5 million clones, roughly 92% seen once. This rearrangement joins TRBV27 to TRBJ1-2; TRBD1 matches 7 bases. The sequence derives from a man between 18 and 29 years old in good health. Some clones in this sample may be carry-over from other donors' samples. Material for sequencing was naive CD4+ T cells from PBMCs. Subset indicated: CD45RA+ positively selected. The CDR3, as DNA: TGTGCCAGCAGCCAAAATGACAGGGTCGGGTTTTCTGGCTACACCTTC. Its translation: CASSQNDRVGFSGYTF.